Presented here are 29 T cell receptor beta chains from one specimen sequenced in a study of cytomegalovirus exposure and HLA in healthy donors. With 60 Vbeta and 13 Jbeta primers, the PCR was carried out. Measured with immunoSEQ multiplex PCR; TCRdb has only the in-frame clones, and not every one. This table has about 100,000 clones, about 60% appearing once. Source material: PBMCs. Source of these receptors: a human donor in good health.

This clone was counted between two and nine times. The V gene is TRBV19, the J gene TRBJ1-1; D is perhaps TRBD1 (5 bases). CDR3 length: 12 amino acids. The germline CDR1 and CDR2 sequences are LNHDA and SQIVND (reference sequence). Trimming pared 10 bases from V and 0 bases from J, leaving 9 bases between. The chain's CDR3 is CATRQLNTEAFF. Written as DNA, the CDR3 is TGTGCCACAAGACAGCTGAACACTGAAGCTTTCTTT.

The chain couples TRBV25-1 to TRBJ2-7; 14 bases line up with TRBD2. V gave up 9 bases and J gave up 7 bases; unmatched junction bases: 2. The CDR3 runs to 12 residues. Germline assignment: CDR1 MGHDK and CDR2 SYGVNS. The chain's CDR3 is CASGLAGGEQYF. CDR3 DNA: TGTGCCAGTGGACTAGCGGGAGGAGAGCAGTACTTC.

This sequence joins TRBV6-1 and TRBJ2-1, with 14 nucleotides matching TRBD2. V was pared by 2 bases and J by 6 bases, with 12 bases of the junction left unmatched. Germline V gene data show CDR1 as MNHNS and CDR2 as SASEGT. The CDR3 runs 19 residues. The CDR3 coding sequence is TGTGCCAGCAGTGAAAGAGCCGGGACTAGCGGGAGATTCGGCAATGAGCAGTTCTTC. It specifies CASSERAGTSGRFGNEQFF.

This clone appeared a few times. V is TRBV6-5 and J is TRBJ2-3; D gene uncertain. Germline V gene data show CDR1 as MNHEY and CDR2 as SVGAGI. V dropped 0 bases and J dropped 6 bases, with 10 bases sitting between them. This CDR3 has 14 amino acids. As DNA, the CDR3 is TGTGCCAGCAGTTACTCCTACTCATCGGATACGCAGTATTTT. This sequence encodes CASSYSYSSDTQYF.

This chain joins TRBV11-3 and TRBJ2-2, with 14 bases fitting TRBD2. Germline-derived CDR1 and CDR2 are SGHNT and YENEEA. Trimming cost V 5 bases and J 5 bases; bases outside gene matches: 7. There are 17 residues in the CDR3. For the CDR3, the DNA is TGTGCCAGCAGCCCCGGGACTAGCGGGAGTCAAACCGGGGAGCTGTTTTTT. It is translated as CASSPGTSGSQTGELFF.

The chain recombines TRBV9 with TRBJ2-3, with 11 positions matching TRBD2. CDR3 length equals 15 residues. With V trimmed by 0 bases and J by 8 bases, 5 bases remained unmatched. Germline V lookup: CDR1 SGDLS, CDR2 YYNGEE. In DNA form, the CDR3 reads TGTGCCAGCAGCGTAGTAGCGGGAGGGCCCGGTACGCAGTATTTT. Translated, it gives CASSVVAGGPGTQYF.

This rearrangement joins TRBV5-1 to TRBJ2-7; 13 nucleotides align to TRBD2. This CDR3 region has 17 residues. Germline CDR1 is SGHRS and CDR2 is YFSETQ. V trimming: 6 bases; J trimming: 6 bases; junction bases outside the gene matches: 15. CDR3 residues: CASTPLTSGRASSEQYF. The CDR3 DNA reads as TGCGCCAGCACCCCACTAACTAGCGGGAGGGCATCGTCCGAGCAGTACTTC.

Notes on this clone: Other DNA sequences from this sample encode an identical CDR3 as well. J is TRBJ2-1 and V is TRBV4-1; 11 nucleotides line up with TRBD2. Germline V gene sequence: CDR1 MGHRA, CDR2 YSYEKL. The CDR3 covers 16 residues. With 1 base clipped from V and 3 bases from J, the junction kept 2 bases outside the gene matches. CDR3 sequence: CASSQGGTSGYNEQFF. CDR3 DNA sequence: TGCGCCAGCAGCCAAGGCGGGACTAGCGGCTACAATGAGCAGTTCTTC.

The chain carries TRBV30 and TRBJ2-7, with D tentatively TRBD2 (6 bases). V was pared by 2 bases and J by 2 bases, with 13 bases between. This CDR3 comprises 14 residues. The germline CDR1 and CDR2 sequences are GTSNPN and SVGIG (reference sequence). CDR3 in amino acids: CAWSSGTFTYEQYF. The CDR3 DNA follows: TGTGCCTGGAGTTCCGGGACTTTTACCTACGAGCAGTACTTC.

The chain couples TRBV19 to TRBJ2-1; a possible D gene is TRBD2 (7 bases). CDR1 and CDR2 (germline): LNHDA, SQIVND (reference sequence). Deletions cut 6 bases from V and 5 bases from J, with 14 bases between. This CDR3 region has 14 residues. The CDR3 protein is CASRPGGLNNEQFF. The CDR3 DNA reads TGTGCCAGTAGGCCCGGGGGGCTTAACAATGAGCAGTTCTTC.

This chain connects TRBV27 to TRBJ1-1; D unclear. The germline CDR1 and CDR2 sequences are MNHEY and SMNVEV (reference sequence). CDR3 size: 14 residues. With 6 bases removed from V and 1 base from J, the gap between germline ends came to 12 bases. In DNA form, the CDR3 reads TGTGCCAGCAGACCCTTAACTACGAACACTGAAGCTTTCTTT. It translates to CASRPLTTNTEAFF.

This chain connects TRBV10-3 to TRBJ2-1, with D perhaps TRBD2 (5 bases). This CDR3 is built from 15 residues. Germline lookup yields CDR1 ENHRY and CDR2 SYGVKD. V was clipped by 6 bases and J by 0 bases, with 12 bases between them. This CDR3 reads CAIRRAESSYNEQFF. The CDR3 DNA sequence: TGTGCCATCAGGCGGGCAGAGAGCTCCTACAATGAGCAGTTCTTC.

The chain employs TRBV2 and TRBJ2-5; 9 nucleotides agree with TRBD2. Germline CDR1 is SNHLY and CDR2 is FYNNEI. The CDR3 loop spans 16 amino acids. The junction had 9 bases not matched to a gene; V was cut back by 2 bases and J by 5 bases. CDR3 coding DNA: TGTGCCAGCAGTGAAATGGCGGGAGGGCCGGGGGAGACCCAGTACTTC. Protein product: CASSEMAGGPGETQYF.

V and J are TRBV29-1 and TRBJ2-7; D is perhaps TRBD2 (5 bases). Germline-derived CDR1 and CDR2 are SQVTM and ANQGSEA. Trimming shortened V by 6 bases and J by 6 bases, and 21 bases separated the two germline ends. The CDR3 length is 14 residues. CDR3 amino acids: CSVQLWTASPEQYF. In nucleotides, the CDR3 is TGCAGCGTGCAACTATGGACTGCCTCCCCCGAGCAGTACTTC.

The V gene is TRBV18, the J gene TRBJ2-1; 9 nucleotides match TRBD1. The V gene's germline CDR1 is KGHSH and CDR2 LQKENI. The V segment lost 3 bases and the J segment 6 bases; nucleotides outside the gene matches: 3. The CDR3 consists of 14 residues. The chain's CDR3 is CASSPLTGGNEQFF. The CDR3 DNA is TGTGCCAGCTCACCTTTGACAGGGGGCAATGAGCAGTTCTTC.

V is TRBV7-9 and J is TRBJ2-7; D not resolved. The germline CDR1 and CDR2 sequences are SEHNR and FQNEAQ (reference sequence). CDR3 length: 11 residues. Trimming removed 1 base at V and 6 bases at J, with 4 bases between. CDR3 sequence: CASSLGAEQYF. The CDR3 DNA reads TGTGCCAGCAGCTTAGGAGCCGAGCAGTACTTC.

The chain recombines TRBV2 with TRBJ1-5; the D is unclear. Between the trimmed V and J ends, which lost 5 bases and 0 bases, there was a span of 8 bases. The CDR3 runs 14 residues. Germline V gene lookup returns CDR1 SNHLY and CDR2 FYNNEI. CDR3 coding DNA: TGTGCCAGCAGTAACGGTGTTAGCAATCAGCCCCAGCATTTT. Encoded protein: CASSNGVSNQPQHF.

This clone was seen a few times. This sequence joins TRBV18 and TRBJ2-7, with 13 bases that match TRBD2. V dropped 6 bases and J dropped 2; count of bases not matched to a gene: 19. The germline V gene has CDR1 KGHSH and CDR2 LQKENI. This CDR3 has 20 amino acids. The CDR3 region is CASSLFRTSGSPLSTYEQYF. CDR3 in DNA: TGTGCCAGCTCCCTTTTCCGGACTAGCGGGAGTCCTCTCTCTACCTACGAGCAGTACTTC.

The chain recombines TRBV6-6 with TRBJ2-4; D not certain. With 8 bases removed from V and 4 bases from J, the gap between germline ends came to 18 bases. This CDR3 spans 15 amino acids. Germline lookup yields CDR1 MNHNY and CDR2 SVGAGI (reference sequence). The CDR3 nucleotides are TGTGCCAGCGGATCAGCGAATGTCGGGAAAAACATTCAGTACTTC. It translates to CASGSANVGKNIQYF.

V is TRBV15 and J is TRBJ1-1; possible D gene TRBD1, 6 bases. Trimming stripped 4 bases from V and 6 bases from J, with 24 bases between. CDR3 length: 17 amino acids. CDR1 LNHNV and CDR2 YYDKDF come from the germline V gene (reference sequence). CDR3 sequence: CATSTIRGGAGLAEAFF. For the CDR3, the DNA is TGTGCCACCAGCACGATCCGCGGGGGCGCGGGCCTGGCTGAAGCTTTCTTT.

Written as DNA, the CDR3 is TGCAGTGCTAGCGCGGGCAACGAAGCTTTCTTT. This encodes CSASAGNEAFF. V is TRBV20-1 and J is TRBJ1-1, with D unclear. With 3 bases removed from V and 8 bases from J, the gap between germline ends came to 10 bases. Germline assignment: CDR1 DFQATT and CDR2 SNEGSKA (reference sequence). CDR3 length: 11 residues.

The genes are TRBV6-1 and TRBJ1-2; D might be TRBD1 (5 bases). Germline CDR1 is MNHNS and CDR2 is SASEGT. The CDR3 consists of 14 residues. V lost 2 bases and J 7 bases, leaving 14 bases between the germline ends. The CDR3 coding sequence is TGTGCCAGCAGTGAAACCAGGGTTACAAGTGGCTACACCTTC. Protein sequence: CASSETRVTSGYTF.

This clone has only one observation. The chain carries TRBV5-4 and TRBJ1-1; D remains ambiguous. The CDR3 is 13 residues long. Germline values: CDR1 SGHNT, CDR2 YYREEE (reference sequence). The V and J ends lost 6 bases and 1 base respectively, with 10 bases between them. In DNA, the CDR3 is TGTGCCAGCACCAAAGACACGAACACTGAAGCTTTCTTT. Protein: CASTKDTNTEAFF.

The chain links TRBV19 to TRBJ2-3; 10 nucleotides agree with TRBD2. Per the germline V gene, CDR1 is LNHDA and CDR2 is SQIVND (reference sequence). This CDR3 has 17 amino acids. V shed 5 bases and J 3 bases; nucleotides not matched to a gene: 11. The CDR3 DNA sequence: TGTGCCAGTAGTTCCCTTGTACTAGCGGGAACAACAGATACGCAGTATTTT. Translation: CASSSLVLAGTTDTQYF.

This clone occurred a few times. The chain carries TRBV6-1 and TRBJ2-3; 8 bases fit TRBD2. CDR1 and CDR2 from the germline V gene are MNHNS and SASEGT. The CDR3 is made up of 15 amino acids. Unmatched junction bases numbered 13, after V lost 8 bases and J lost 6 bases. The CDR3 region is CASLRREVWEDTQYF. Here the CDR3 DNA reads TGTGCCAGCCTCCGGCGGGAGGTCTGGGAGGATACGCAGTATTTT.

This chain joins TRBV20-1 and TRBJ2-7; TRBD2 might be the D (5 bases). Germline V gene sequence: CDR1 DFQATT, CDR2 SNEGSKA (reference sequence). The V gene lost 6 bases and the J gene lost 2 bases, with 8 bases spanning the gap. The CDR3 consists of 11 residues. CDR3 region: CSAGLPYEQYF. The CDR3 DNA follows: TGCAGTGCCGGACTCCCCTACGAGCAGTACTTC.

This sequence joins TRBV5-4 and TRBJ1-2, with unresolved D. The V end was cut by 1 base, the J end by 3 bases, with 7 bases between. The CDR3 runs 13 residues. Germline V CDR1 and CDR2: SGHNT, YYREEE (reference sequence). The CDR3 loop is CASSLKRDYGYTF. CDR3 in DNA: TGTGCCAGCAGCTTGAAACGGGACTATGGCTACACCTTC.

The CDR3 region has the DNA TGTGCCAGCAGCTTGGGGACAGGTACATTAAATGAGCAGTTCTTC. As protein: CASSLGTGTLNEQFF. The rearrangement joins TRBV7-2 to TRBJ2-1; 8 bases align to TRBD1. With 3 bases clipped from V and 7 bases from J, the junction kept 8 bases outside the gene matches. The CDR3 contains 15 residues. Looked up from germline, CDR1 is SGHTA and CDR2 is FQGNSA.

The chain couples TRBV29-1 to TRBJ1-5, with 7 nucleotides matching TRBD1. The CDR3 extends over 13 amino acids. Germline CDR1 reads SQVTM; CDR2 reads ANQGSEA. J lost 2 bases, V lost 7 bases, and 5 bases had no gene match. CDR3 coding DNA: TGCAGCGCCGCAGGGGGAGGCAATCAGCCCCAGCATTTT. Its translation is CSAAGGGNQPQHF. Together with reference TRBV29-1 and TRBJ1-5, the CDR3 gives the full variable domain: SAVISQKPSRDICQRGTSLTIQCQVDSQVTMMFWYRQQPGQSLTLIATANQGSEATYESGFVIDKFPISRPNLTFSTLTVSNMSPEDSSIYLCSAAGGGNQPQHFGDGTRLSIL.